A single sample gave rise to the 31 T cell receptor beta chains below, sequenced in a study of OX40 agonist ivuxolimab in advanced cancers. Profiling relied on immunoSEQ multiplex PCR, and the TCRdb table lists in-frame clones only, not all of them. This sample has about 100,000 clones, with around nine tenths found just once. The specimen was CD4+ or CD8+ T cells sorted from blood, collected in a trial of the OX40 agonist ivuxolimab. Receptors were obtained from an adult with an advanced solid tumor such as melanoma, head and neck, liver or kidney cancer.

This clone was recorded a few times. V is TRBV27 and J is TRBJ1-4; tentatively, D is TRBD1 (6 bases). The V end lost 4 bases, the J end lost 8 bases, and 14 bases lay between the germline ends. There are 14 residues in the CDR3. Germline values: CDR1 MNHEY, CDR2 SMNVEV (reference sequence). Written as DNA, the CDR3 is TGTGCCAGCAGTTCATCCGACAGGTTAGAAAAACTGTTTTTT. Its protein is CASSSSDRLEKLFF.

The chain is built from TRBV15 and TRBJ2-7, with D possibly being TRBD2 (6 bases). Per germline, CDR1 LNHNV and CDR2 YYDKDF (reference sequence). The CDR3 has 14 amino acids. The V and J ends lost 5 bases and 3 bases respectively, with 14 bases between them. The CDR3 loop reads CATSPIRGSYEQYF. The CDR3 coding sequence is TGTGCCACCAGCCCAATTCGGGGGAGCTACGAGCAGTACTTC.

The rearrangement joins TRBV4-1 to TRBJ1-3; tentative D call: TRBD1 (5 bases). Trimming cost V 4 bases and J 2 bases, with 18 bases left between them. The CDR3 consists of 17 residues. Germline V gives CDR1 MGHRA, CDR2 YSYEKL. CDR3 protein: CASSPGFGPGPGNTIYF. DNA for the CDR3: TGCGCCAGCAGCCCAGGGTTCGGGCCAGGACCTGGAAACACCATATATTTT.

The rearrangement uses TRBV7-6 and TRBJ1-3, with a possible D match to TRBD1 (6 bases). Germline CDR1 SGHVS, CDR2 FNYEAQ. CDR3 size: 16 residues. Trimming pared 5 bases from V and 4 bases from J, leaving 18 bases between. CDR3 sequence: CASSPDLTGFGNTIYF. The CDR3 DNA reads as TGTGCCAGCAGCCCCGACCTGACAGGATTCGGAAACACCATATATTTT.

This clone was seen a handful of times. V is TRBV2 and J is TRBJ1-1; no firm D call. Germline CDR1 SNHLY, CDR2 FYNNEI. V was trimmed by 5 bases and J by 3 bases, leaving 4 bases between them. This CDR3 contains 11 residues. In nucleotides, the CDR3 is TGTGCCAGCAGTCCGTACACTGAAGCTTTCTTT. This sequence encodes CASSPYTEAFF.

This clone turned up a few times. The chain has TRBV12-5 and TRBJ1-1; tentatively, D is TRBD1 (5 bases). From germline, CDR1 is LGHNT and CDR2 FRNRAP. Trimming removed 5 bases at V and 5 bases at J, with 15 bases between. The CDR3 sequence is 14 residues long. The CDR3 region has the DNA TGTGCTAGTGGTGCGGGGGACGGGAGTACTGAAGCTTTCTTT. Residues: CASGAGDGSTEAFF.

The rearrangement uses TRBV6-5 and TRBJ2-7; 9 bases fit TRBD1. Germline CDR1 reads MNHEY; CDR2 reads SVGAGI. Trimming removed 6 bases from V and 2 bases from J; junction bases left unmatched: 8. This CDR3 has 15 amino acids. This chain's CDR3 is CASSKSGTGPYEQYF. The DNA for the CDR3 is TGTGCCAGCAGCAAATCCGGGACAGGGCCCTACGAGCAGTACTTC.

The V gene is TRBV5-1, the J gene TRBJ2-7; 9 positions match TRBD2. Unmatched junction bases numbered 10, after V lost 0 bases and J lost 3 bases. The germline V gene has CDR1 SGHRS and CDR2 YFSETQ. The CDR3 contains 17 residues. The CDR3 DNA follows: TGCGCCAGCAGCTTGGCACCCCCCCTAGCGGGGAACTACGAGCAGTACTTC. Translated: CASSLAPPLAGNYEQYF.

The chain couples TRBV27 to TRBJ1-5; D call uncertain. The CDR3 spans 14 residues. V was clipped by 6 bases and J by 0 bases, with 9 bases between them. Germline CDR1 MNHEY, CDR2 SMNVEV (reference sequence). The CDR3 loop is CASRGKGSNQPQHF. For the CDR3, the DNA is TGTGCCAGCAGGGGAAAGGGTAGCAATCAGCCCCAGCATTTT.

V is TRBV11-1 and J is TRBJ2-7; TRBD2 matches at 13 bases. The V segment lost 4 bases and the J segment 0 bases; nucleotides outside the gene matches: 12. The CDR3 loop spans 19 amino acids. CDR1 and CDR2 from the germline V gene are SGHAT and FQDESV (reference sequence). The CDR3 here is CASSSGRTSGSHFSYEQYF. The CDR3 DNA is TGTGCCAGCAGCTCGGGCAGGACTAGCGGGAGCCATTTCTCCTACGAGCAGTACTTC.

This chain connects TRBV27 to TRBJ1-5, with D possibly matching TRBD1 (6 bases). V was pared by 4 bases and J by 0 bases, with 10 bases between. The CDR3 runs to 15 residues. Germline CDR1 is MNHEY and CDR2 is SMNVEV (reference sequence). The CDR3 DNA reads TGTGCCAGCAGTTGGTCAGGGGATAGCAATCAGCCCCAGCATTTT. This translates into CASSWSGDSNQPQHF.

The chain links TRBV5-1 to TRBJ2-1, with TRBD2 identical over 13 bases. The CDR3 sequence is 16 residues long. Per the germline V gene, CDR1 is SGHRS and CDR2 is YFSETQ. Unmatched junction bases numbered 7, after V lost 3 bases and J lost 7 bases. The chain's CDR3 is CASSSGLAGDWNEQFF. The CDR3 DNA reads as TGCGCCAGCAGCTCCGGACTAGCGGGAGATTGGAATGAGCAGTTCTTC.

The chain links TRBV5-6 to TRBJ2-7, with D unclear. Trimming left V 0 bases short and J 3 bases short, with 10 bases between. In germline, CDR1 is SGHDT, CDR2 YYEEEE. The CDR3 is 14 amino acids. The CDR3 protein is CASSLGPNLYEQYF. CDR3 nucleotide sequence: TGTGCCAGCAGCTTGGGGCCTAACCTCTACGAGCAGTACTTC.

The chain recombines TRBV5-1 with TRBJ2-1; the match to TRBD2 covers 8 bases. Per germline, CDR1 SGHRS and CDR2 YFSETQ. With 4 bases clipped from V and 8 bases from J, the junction kept 11 bases outside the gene matches. This CDR3 spans 15 amino acids. CDR3 DNA: TGCGCCAGCAGCCCCGGGCTAGCGGGTTTGCATGAGCAGTTCTTC. It is translated as CASSPGLAGLHEQFF. The full variable domain, completed using reference TRBV5-1 and TRBJ2-1, is KAGVTQTPRYLIKTRGQQVTLSCSPISGHRSVSWYQQTPGQGLQFLFEYFSETQRNKGNFPGRFSGRQFSNSRSEMNVSTLELGDSALYLCASSPGLAGLHEQFFGPGTRLTVL.

V gene TRBV7-2 combines with J gene TRBJ1-5, with a weak D call TRBD1 (5 bases). This CDR3 spans 15 amino acids. From germline, CDR1 is SGHTA and CDR2 FQGNSA. Trimming cost V 1 base and J 2 bases, with 9 bases left between them. The CDR3 spells CASSLGDSGNQPQHF. CDR3 sequence (DNA): TGTGCCAGCAGCTTAGGGGACTCGGGCAATCAGCCCCAGCATTTT.

This sequence joins TRBV9 and TRBJ1-1; 7 bases fit TRBD1. With V trimmed by 4 bases and J by 5 bases, 11 bases remained unmatched. In germline, CDR1 is SGDLS, CDR2 YYNGEE. This CDR3 is 15 amino acids long. CDR3 sequence (DNA): TGTGCCAGCAGCCCGACCCGACAGGGTGGGACTGAAGCTTTCTTT. This encodes CASSPTRQGGTEAFF.

This clone was counted between two and nine times. The chain employs TRBV19 and TRBJ1-3; maybe TRBD1 (5 bases). V was clipped by 6 bases and J by 0 bases, with 9 bases between them. The CDR3 is made up of 14 amino acids. The germline V gene has CDR1 LNHDA and CDR2 SQIVND (reference sequence). The CDR3 sequence is CASRDISSGNTIYF. The CDR3 DNA reads TGTGCCAGTAGGGACATAAGCTCTGGAAACACCATATATTTT.

The V and J genes are TRBV28 and TRBJ2-5; the D gene is possibly TRBD2 (5 bases). Trimming left V 2 bases short and J 3 bases short, with 7 bases between. This CDR3 is built from 13 residues. Per germline, CDR1 MDHEN and CDR2 SYDVKM. CDR3 bases: TGTGCCAGCAGTTTAGGGAGAAAAGAGACCCAGTACTTC. Protein: CASSLGRKETQYF.

The DNA for the CDR3 is TGCGCCAGCAGTGAACAGGTCGGGACCGGGGAGCTGTTTTTT. Translating gives CASSEQVGTGELFF. The chain couples TRBV10-2 to TRBJ2-2, with D possibly being TRBD1 (5 bases). CDR1 and CDR2 from the germline V gene are WSHSY and SAAADI. The length of the CDR3 is 14 residues. V dropped 3 bases and J dropped 5 bases, with 10 bases sitting between them.

The V call is TRBV18, the J call TRBJ1-4; D gene uncertain. The CDR3 is made up of 15 amino acids. Germline loops: CDR1 KGHSH, CDR2 LQKENI. The V end was cut by 1 base, the J end by 1 base, with 7 bases between. The CDR3 loop reads CASSPRGGTNEKLFF. The CDR3 DNA sequence: TGTGCCAGCTCACCACGCGGCGGAACTAATGAAAAACTGTTTTTT.

The V call is TRBV27, the J call TRBJ2-1; tentative D call: TRBD1 (5 bases). Germline CDR1 reads MNHEY; CDR2 reads SMNVEV (reference sequence). Trimming pared 1 base from V and 4 bases from J, leaving 11 bases between. There are 15 residues in the CDR3. The CDR3 is CASSLLDDRYNEQFF. CDR3 in DNA: TGTGCCAGCAGTTTATTAGACGACAGATACAATGAGCAGTTCTTC.

J is TRBJ1-6 and V is TRBV6-5; 8 bases agree with TRBD1. CDR1 and CDR2 (germline): MNHEY, SVGAGI. J was trimmed by 12 bases and V by 5 bases; bases with no gene match: 12. The CDR3 runs to 15 residues. For the CDR3, the DNA is TGTGCCAGCAGTCCTCCGACAGGGGAATCGAAACCCCTCCACTTT. This encodes CASSPPTGESKPLHF.

The V call is TRBV19, the J call TRBJ2-5; TRBD1 agrees at 7 bases. Germline assignment: CDR1 LNHDA and CDR2 SQIVND (reference sequence). V gave up 3 bases and J gave up 2 bases; unmatched junction bases: 3. The CDR3 totals 14 residues. The DNA for the CDR3 is TGTGCCAGTAGTATTTGGGGACAGCAAGAGACCCAGTACTTC. Residues: CASSIWGQQETQYF.

V and J are TRBV15 and TRBJ2-5; 8 bases are a match to TRBD1. Per germline, CDR1 LNHNV and CDR2 YYDKDF (reference sequence). There are 14 residues in the CDR3. Germline trimming cut 5 bases from V and 5 bases from J; bases unmatched to any gene: 7. CDR3 amino acids: CATSGQGGRETQYF. The CDR3 nucleotides are TGTGCCACCAGCGGACAGGGAGGTCGTGAGACCCAGTACTTC.

This chain joins TRBV19 and TRBJ2-4; D gene unclear. Trimming stripped 5 bases from V and 1 base from J, with 18 bases between. In germline, CDR1 is LNHDA, CDR2 SQIVND (reference sequence). The CDR3 sequence is 17 residues long. The CDR3 nucleotides are TGTGCCAGTAGTGACCGACCGACCAGCGTGGCCAAAAACATTCAGTACTTC. Translating gives CASSDRPTSVAKNIQYF.

V is TRBV10-3 and J is TRBJ2-7; D gene ambiguous. Germline V lookup: CDR1 ENHRY, CDR2 SYGVKD. The CDR3 spans 13 residues. Trimming pared 0 bases from V and 2 bases from J, leaving 5 bases between. CDR3 amino acids: CAISESGTYEQYF. CDR3 nucleotides: TGTGCCATCAGTGAGTCGGGAACCTACGAGCAGTACTTC.

The chain is built from TRBV30 and TRBJ2-7, with 7 bases matching TRBD2. Germline V gives CDR1 GTSNPN, CDR2 SVGIG (reference sequence). The CDR3 runs 14 residues. V lost 1 base to trimming and J lost 5 bases; unmatched junction nucleotides: 8. The CDR3 DNA reads as TGTGCCTGGAGTGGAGCTAGCGGATTCAACGAGCAGTACTTC. It yields the protein CAWSGASGFNEQYF.

The chain carries TRBV9 and TRBJ2-3; 8 bases are a match to TRBD2. Unmatched junction bases numbered 15, after V lost 1 base and J lost 5 bases. This CDR3 contains 18 residues. Per the germline V gene, CDR1 is SGDLS and CDR2 is YYNGEE. The CDR3 bases are TGTGCCAGCAGCGTACTCCCCAATAGCGGGATTAGAGGAGATACGCAGTATTTT. It is translated as CASSVLPNSGIRGDTQYF. Full variable domain (rest looked up from reference TRBV9 and TRBJ2-3): DSGVTQTPKHLITATGQRVTLRCSPRSGDLSVYWYQQSLDQGLQFLIQYYNGEERAKGNILERFSAQQFPDLHSELNLSSLELGDSALYFCASSVLPNSGIRGDTQYFGPGTRLTVL.

The chain uses TRBV29-1 and TRBJ2-1; TRBD1 matches at 8 bases. The junction had 4 bases not matched to a gene; V was cut back by 7 bases and J by 8 bases. The CDR3 totals 11 residues. Germline-derived CDR1 and CDR2 are SQVTM and ANQGSEA. CDR3 protein: CSAGTGHEQFF. As DNA, the CDR3 is TGCAGCGCTGGGACAGGCCATGAGCAGTTCTTC.

The chain links TRBV7-3 to TRBJ2-1; D gene ambiguous. Looked up from germline, CDR1 is SGHTA and CDR2 is FQGTGA. With 0 bases removed from V and 8 bases from J, the gap between germline ends came to 14 bases. The CDR3 has 15 amino acids. Written as DNA, the CDR3 is TGTGCCAGCAGCTTAACGTCGAAGAGTATAGATGAGCAGTTCTTC. Its protein is CASSLTSKSIDEQFF.

The chain recombines TRBV5-5 with TRBJ2-4; 7 bases match TRBD2. Germline CDR1 reads SGHKS; CDR2 reads YYEKEE (reference sequence). The J segment lost 9 bases and the V segment lost 0 bases, leaving 6 bases of the junction unmatched. The CDR3 runs 14 residues. CDR3 sequence: CASSLEAAGTIQYF. CDR3 DNA sequence: TGTGCCAGCAGCTTGGAAGCAGCGGGGACCATTCAGTACTTC.